This T cell receptor (beta chain) is drawn from a study of beta chain features in type 1 diabetes. General study results and limits: Researchers report that Type 1 diabetes patients had moderately but significantly shorter TCRB CDR3s across all four CD4+ subsets. Whatever favoring of shorter templates PCR might show would apply equally to patients and controls. Compared with healthy donors, patients appeared to share more similar naive, central memory and regulatory TCRB repertoires.

Each of the sorted populations had a purity greater than 95%. The study reverse transcribed the entire isolated RNA, so it sequenced expressed TCRB transcripts. Profiled with immunoSEQ multiplex PCR; TCRdb holds only in-frame clones, not every one. The data hold roughly 120,000 clones, with almost 40% observed a single time. As concerns this clone: Its matching antigen is unknown.

The receptor's source is a woman aged 18-29 years in good health. The sequenced material came from stem cell memory CD4+ T cells from blood.

CDR3 residues: CASSLRTILISSYNEQFF. CDR3 coding DNA: TGTGCCAGCAGCTTACGGACTATCCTTATCTCCTCCTACAATGAGCAGTTCTTC. The J gene is TRBJ2-1, the V gene TRBV7-2; D may be TRBD2 (6 bases). There are 18 residues in the CDR3. The germline V gene encodes CDR1 SGHTA and CDR2 FQGNSA. Trimming shortened V by 2 bases and J by 0 bases, and 17 bases separated the two germline ends.